These 27 T cell receptor beta chains originate from one sample sequenced in a study of blood T cell repertoires in COVID-19. Only in-frame clones appear in the TCRdb table, and some are missing; sequencing was by immunoSEQ multiplex PCR. The sample shows 110,000 to 150,000 clones, over 70% of them seen only once. The specimen was peripheral blood. Receptors were obtained from a man between 65 and 85 years old who had recovered from COVID-19.

This clone was found once. The rearrangement joins TRBV4-1 to TRBJ2-7, with 11 bases lining up with TRBD2. The CDR3 sequence is 17 residues long. V shed 1 base, J shed 5 bases, and the junction held 10 bases outside the gene matches. Germline values: CDR1 MGHRA, CDR2 YSYEKL. In nucleotides, the CDR3 is TGCGCCAGCAGCCAAGCGGGAGTTAGCGGGAGGGCCGACGAGCAGTACTTC. Amino acids: CASSQAGVSGRADEQYF.

The chain is built from TRBV10-2 and TRBJ1-2; 7 positions match TRBD1. The CDR3 is made up of 14 amino acids. V shed 8 bases, J shed 5 bases, and the junction held 11 bases outside the gene matches. Germline values: CDR1 WSHSY, CDR2 SAAADI. CDR3 nucleotide sequence: TGCGCCAGCGCCGAATCTTCGGGACAGTATGGCTACACCTTC. It yields the protein CASAESSGQYGYTF.

This clone was counted a few times. The gene calls are TRBV2 and TRBJ2-1; 9 bases match TRBD2. CDR1 and CDR2 (germline): SNHLY, FYNNEI. The trim removed 2 bases at V and 4 bases at J, leaving 9 bases unmatched. This CDR3 contains 17 residues. CDR3 DNA sequence: TGTGCCAGCAGTGAACGGTTAGCGGGAGCTGGGTACAATGAGCAGTTCTTC. It is translated as CASSERLAGAGYNEQFF.

The V call is TRBV5-1, the J call TRBJ1-1; D gene unclear. The CDR3 has 15 amino acids. Germline loops: CDR1 SGHRS, CDR2 YFSETQ. With 4 bases removed from V and 1 base from J, the gap between germline ends came to 14 bases. The CDR3 region has the DNA TGCGCCAGCAGCCCCACGAGGGCTGGGAACACTGAAGCTTTCTTT. This codes for CASSPTRAGNTEAFF.

V and J are TRBV3-1 (or the pseudogene TRBV3-2) and TRBJ2-7; the match to TRBD2 covers 7 bases. The CDR3 sequence is 15 residues long. Trimming at V came to 1 base and at J to 9 bases, leaving 12 bases not matched to a gene. CDR1 and CDR2 from the germline V gene are LGHDT and YNNKEL (reference sequence). The CDR3 DNA reads as TGTGCCAGCAGCCAAGGAGCGGGACTTACCTTCCCGCAGTACTTC. This encodes CASSQGAGLTFPQYF.

The gene calls are TRBV7-8 and TRBJ2-7, with 8 bases matching TRBD2. The V segment lost 5 bases and the J segment 0 bases; nucleotides outside the gene matches: 6. The CDR3 is made up of 15 amino acids. The germline V gene encodes CDR1 SGHVS and CDR2 FQNEAQ. The CDR3 sequence: CASSALAVSSYEQYF. The CDR3 region has the DNA TGTGCCAGCAGCGCACTAGCGGTGAGCTCCTACGAGCAGTACTTC. Using reference TRBV7-8 and TRBJ2-7 for the parts outside the CDR3, the full variable domain is GAGVSQSPRYKVAKRGQDVALRCDPISGHVSLFWYQQALGQGPEFLTYFQNEAQLDKSGLPSDRFFAERPEGSVSTLKIQRTQQEDSAVYLCASSALAVSSYEQYFGPGTRLTVT.

The chain has TRBV6-2 or TRBV6-3 and TRBJ2-7; tentative D call: TRBD2 (5 bases). This CDR3 is built from 16 residues. V lost 2 bases and J 5 bases, leaving 19 bases between the germline ends. The germline V gene has CDR1 MNHEY and CDR2 SVGEGT. The CDR3 sequence: CASSYLSLRFGNEQYF. Here the CDR3 DNA reads TGTGCCAGCAGTTACCTTTCCCTCAGGTTCGGGAACGAGCAGTACTTC.

The chain carries TRBV5-6 and TRBJ2-1, with unresolved D. Trimming stripped 2 bases from V and 7 bases from J, with 13 bases between. The CDR3 is 14 amino acids. CDR1 and CDR2 (germline): SGHDT, YYEEEE. CDR3 sequence: CASSFGFLHNEQFF. Written as DNA, the CDR3 is TGTGCCAGCAGCTTTGGCTTCTTACATAATGAGCAGTTCTTC.

The genes are TRBV27 and TRBJ2-5; 10 bases align to TRBD2. This CDR3 is 20 amino acids long. Germline trimming cut 5 bases from V and 1 base from J; bases unmatched to any gene: 19. CDR1 MNHEY and CDR2 SMNVEV come from the germline V gene (reference sequence). The CDR3 is CASSHRDGTSEKRTQETQYF. CDR3 DNA sequence: TGTGCCAGCAGTCACAGGGACGGGACTAGCGAAAAAAGAACCCAAGAGACCCAGTACTTC.

This rearrangement joins TRBV3-1 (or the pseudogene TRBV3-2) to TRBJ2-7; D remains unclear. The CDR3 loop spans 15 amino acids. Germline V CDR1 and CDR2: LGHDT, YNNKEL (reference sequence). With 0 bases removed from V and 3 bases from J, the gap between germline ends came to 12 bases. The CDR3 DNA is TGTGCCAGCAGCCAAGATCGACACCCTCTCTACGAGCAGTACTTC. Protein sequence: CASSQDRHPLYEQYF.

This rearrangement joins TRBV5-1 to TRBJ2-2; TRBD2 matches 8 bases. This CDR3 is 17 amino acids long. Germline loops: CDR1 SGHRS, CDR2 YFSETQ. Trimming removed 0 bases from V and 4 bases from J; junction bases left unmatched: 8. CDR3 in DNA: TGCGCCAGCAGCTTGGAGTATCTAGCGGGTATCACCGGGGAGCTGTTTTTT. It codes for CASSLEYLAGITGELFF.

This clone was seen a handful of times. The chain has TRBV29-1 and TRBJ2-7; a weak D match, TRBD1 (5 bases). There are 12 residues in the CDR3. Germline V CDR1 and CDR2: SQVTM, ANQGSEA. The germline V and J ends were trimmed by 4 bases and 1 base, with 8 bases remaining between them. The CDR3 protein is CSVGTGSYEQYF. DNA of the CDR3: TGCAGCGTTGGTACAGGATCCTACGAGCAGTACTTC.

The J gene is TRBJ1-2, the V gene TRBV4-1, with D hard to call. CDR1 is MGHRA, CDR2 YSYEKL, per germline. The CDR3 runs 14 residues. V was pared by 1 base and J by 8 bases, with 14 bases between. CDR3 loop: CASSQGPRNWGYTF. As DNA, the CDR3 is TGCGCCAGCAGCCAAGGGCCCAGGAACTGGGGCTACACCTTC.

V usage is TRBV5-6 and J usage is TRBJ2-7, with D possibly matching TRBD1 (7 bases). CDR3 length equals 18 residues. The V gene's germline CDR1 is SGHDT and CDR2 YYEEEE. The V end was cut by 0 bases, the J end by 5 bases, with 24 bases between. In DNA form, the CDR3 reads TGTGCCAGCAGCTTGGATCGCGAGGGGGCGCTATCTAGCGACGAGCAGTACTTC. Translated: CASSLDREGALSSDEQYF.

The sample holds a few counts of this clone. Other DNA variants within this sample encode the same CDR3. V usage is TRBV5-1 and J usage is TRBJ2-3; TRBD2 agrees at 10 bases. Germline CDR1 is SGHRS and CDR2 is YFSETQ. V shed 1 base, J shed 2 bases, and the junction held 1 base outside the gene matches. The CDR3 extends over 15 amino acids. This CDR3 is CASSLTSGTTDTQYF. As DNA, the CDR3 is TGCGCCAGCAGCTTGACTAGCGGGACCACAGATACGCAGTATTTT.

The chain recombines TRBV11-3 with TRBJ2-1; 8 bases fit TRBD2. V shed 6 bases, J shed 2 bases, and the junction held 6 bases outside the gene matches. The CDR3 extends over 15 amino acids. The germline CDR1 and CDR2 sequences are SGHNT and YENEEA. CDR3: CASSFRGGPYNEQFF. DNA of the CDR3: TGTGCCAGCAGTTTCCGGGGGGGGCCCTACAATGAGCAGTTCTTC.

The chain employs TRBV2 and TRBJ2-7; tentative D call: TRBD1 (5 bases). CDR3 size: 15 residues. Deletions cut 3 bases from V and 0 bases from J, with 12 bases between. Germline V lookup: CDR1 SNHLY, CDR2 FYNNEI. The CDR3 is CASSDDRGTSYEQYF. Written as DNA, the CDR3 is TGTGCCAGCAGTGATGATAGGGGAACCTCCTACGAGCAGTACTTC. Variable domain in full (rest from reference TRBV2 and TRBJ2-7): EPEVTQTPSHQVTQMGQEVILRCVPISNHLYFYWYRQILGQKVEFLVSFYNNEISEKSEIFDDQFSVERPDGSNFTLKIRSTKLEDSAMYFCASSDDRGTSYEQYFGPGTRLTVT.

This clone was seen at least ten times. V is TRBV5-1 and J is TRBJ1-4, with TRBD1 matching 8 bases. This CDR3 is 16 amino acids long. Germline assignment: CDR1 SGHRS and CDR2 YFSETQ. V trimming: 5 bases; J trimming: 5 bases; junction bases outside the gene matches: 11. DNA of the CDR3: TGCGCCAGCAGAAAAGGACAGGGCCTACCGAATGAAAAACTGTTTTTT. It is translated as CASRKGQGLPNEKLFF.

The chain recombines TRBV5-4 with TRBJ2-7; 9 nucleotides match TRBD2. Germline lookup yields CDR1 SGHNT and CDR2 YYREEE (reference sequence). The V gene end was trimmed by 4 bases and the J gene end by 3 bases; junction bases not matched to a gene: 11. This CDR3 comprises 16 residues. CDR3 in amino acids: CASSPEVASGNYEQYF. DNA of the CDR3: TGTGCCAGCAGCCCGGAGGTGGCTAGCGGGAACTACGAGCAGTACTTC.

The rearrangement joins TRBV19 to TRBJ2-7, with 9 bases lining up with TRBD1. Trimming removed 4 bases from V and 7 bases from J; junction bases left unmatched: 17. Germline V CDR1 and CDR2: LNHDA, SQIVND (reference sequence). The CDR3 is made up of 17 amino acids. CDR3 nucleotide sequence: TGTGCCAGTAGTAAGGTGGGCTCCGGGACAGGGAGGGTTGAGCAGTACTTC. It is translated as CASSKVGSGTGRVEQYF.

This sequence joins TRBV5-4 and TRBJ2-1; TRBD2 agrees at 13 bases. Germline lookup yields CDR1 SGHNT and CDR2 YYREEE (reference sequence). This CDR3 has 16 amino acids. V lost 0 bases to trimming and J lost 9 bases; unmatched junction nucleotides: 6. The CDR3 region has the DNA TGTGCCAGCAGCTTGGGACTAGCGGGAGGATTTGGTGAGCAGTTCTTC. Protein sequence: CASSLGLAGGFGEQFF.

The V call is TRBV2, the J call TRBJ1-2; D unclear. From germline, CDR1 is SNHLY and CDR2 FYNNEI. This CDR3 has 14 residues. V was pared by 0 bases and J by 4 bases, with 9 bases between. The CDR3 protein is CASSEAPGPYGYTF. The CDR3 DNA reads as TGTGCCAGCAGTGAAGCCCCTGGCCCCTATGGCTACACCTTC.

The rearrangement uses TRBV6-2 or TRBV6-3 and TRBJ2-7; TRBD2 matches 8 bases. Germline CDR1 and CDR2: MNHEY and SVGEGT. This CDR3 is built from 15 residues. The V segment lost 0 bases and the J segment 7 bases; nucleotides outside the gene matches: 8. CDR3 sequence: CASSYSRGAKGEQYF. The CDR3 DNA sequence: TGTGCCAGCAGTTACTCGCGGGGGGCAAAGGGTGAGCAGTACTTC.

This clone occurred once. V gene TRBV2 combines with J gene TRBJ2-7; 11 bases are shared with TRBD1. The trim removed 8 bases at V and 5 bases at J, leaving 5 bases unmatched. Per the germline V gene, CDR1 is SNHLY and CDR2 is FYNNEI. There are 13 residues in the CDR3. The CDR3 spells CASLDRGRHEQYF. CDR3 DNA: TGTGCCAGCTTGGACAGGGGGCGGCACGAGCAGTACTTC.

A word on this clone: Other DNA sequences in the same sample also yield this CDR3. This chain uses TRBV5-4 with TRBJ2-1; 10 nucleotides agree with TRBD2. The V and J ends lost 0 bases and 4 bases, in that order; junction bases with no gene match: 1. Germline lookup yields CDR1 SGHNT and CDR2 YYREEE (reference sequence). The CDR3 is 15 residues long. Here the CDR3 reads CASSLGSGRYNEQFF. CDR3 in DNA: TGTGCCAGCAGCTTGGGTAGCGGGAGGTACAATGAGCAGTTCTTC.

The V and J genes are TRBV2 and TRBJ2-7, with 9 bases aligning to TRBD2. The length of the CDR3 is 14 residues. V gave up 6 bases and J gave up 3 bases; unmatched junction bases: 6. CDR1 and CDR2 from the germline V gene are SNHLY and FYNNEI. The CDR3 region has the DNA TGTGCCAGCAGACTACATAGCGGGAGCTACGAGCAGTACTTC. It encodes CASRLHSGSYEQYF.

The chain couples TRBV27 to TRBJ1-5; D is uncertain. The CDR3 is 13 residues long. V was shortened by 5 bases and J by 5 bases, with 10 bases between the two germline ends. From germline, CDR1 is MNHEY and CDR2 SMNVEV (reference sequence). Written as DNA, the CDR3 is TGTGCCAGCAGTCCATCGGGGTATCAGCCCCAGCATTTT. Encoded protein: CASSPSGYQPQHF.